This T cell receptor beta chain was captured in a study of control samples from healthy donors and cancer patients. The CDR3 covers 13 residues. V shed 6 bases, J shed 3 bases, and the junction held 4 bases outside the gene matches. Germline V gives CDR1 SNHLY, CDR2 FYNNEI. Measured with immunoSEQ multiplex PCR; TCRdb has only the in-frame clones, and not every one. The table includes 150,000 to 200,000 clones, 91% detected once. The sample was blood. The chain couples TRBV2 to TRBJ2-5; TRBD1 aligns across 7 bases. The receptor's source is a woman in her thirties in good health. The CDR3 is CASRRDSEETQYF. CDR3 coding DNA: TGTGCCAGCAGGAGGGACAGCGAAGAGACCCAGTACTTC.